One and the same sample provided the 9 T cell receptor beta chains below, sequenced in a study of blood T cell repertoires in COVID-19. The data were produced by immunoSEQ multiplex PCR, yet TCRdb's version contains in-frame clones alone and is incomplete. The profile shows more than 50,000 clones, 88% of them singletons. The sequenced sample consisted of peripheral blood. The receptors were sampled from a human donor in a cohort sampled during active COVID-19.

V gene TRBV3-1 (or the pseudogene TRBV3-2) combines with J gene TRBJ2-1, with 8 nucleotides matching TRBD2. V gave up 4 bases and J gave up 6 bases; unmatched junction bases: 11. Germline V lookup: CDR1 LGHDT, CDR2 YNNKEL (reference sequence). CDR3 length equals 16 residues. The CDR3 DNA is TGTGCCAGCAGCCTCGATAGGAGCGGGAGTGGCAATGAGCAGTTCTTC. Amino acids: CASSLDRSGSGNEQFF.

The chain uses TRBV6-5 and TRBJ1-5; 10 bases fit TRBD1. Unmatched junction bases numbered 9, after V lost 6 bases and J lost 7 bases. The CDR3 is 15 amino acids. Germline V gives CDR1 MNHEY, CDR2 SVGAGI. CDR3 bases: TGTGCCAGCAGGCGCAAGGGACAGGGGACCCAGCCCCAGCATTTT. Translating it yields CASRRKGQGTQPQHF.

The rearrangement uses TRBV6-5 and TRBJ2-3, with TRBD2 matching over 8 bases. This CDR3 comprises 14 residues. In germline, CDR1 is MNHEY, CDR2 SVGAGI. Trimming at V came to 2 bases and at J to 4 bases, leaving 2 bases not matched to a gene. The CDR3 loop reads CASSYAGGPDTQYF. In DNA, the CDR3 is TGTGCCAGCAGTTACGCGGGGGGCCCAGATACGCAGTATTTT.

V and J are TRBV27 and TRBJ2-1; 7 positions agree with TRBD1. Trimming cost V 6 bases and J 1 base; bases outside gene matches: 9. The CDR3 spans 16 residues. CDR1 and CDR2 from the germline V gene are MNHEY and SMNVEV (reference sequence). The CDR3 DNA reads as TGTGCCAGCAGAGAGACAGGGATAGTGTCCTACAATGAGCAGTTCTTC. It encodes CASRETGIVSYNEQFF.

J is TRBJ2-7 and V is TRBV7-8; the match to TRBD1 covers 9 bases. The CDR3 is 15 residues long. Germline V lookup: CDR1 SGHVS, CDR2 FQNEAQ. The V and J ends lost 5 bases and 5 bases, in that order; junction bases with no gene match: 10. CDR3 sequence: CASSVGTGGFNEQYF. In DNA, the CDR3 is TGTGCCAGCAGCGTAGGTACAGGGGGCTTCAACGAGCAGTACTTC.

V gene TRBV24-1 combines with J gene TRBJ2-1; 11 bases map to TRBD1. CDR3 length: 14 residues. CDR1 is KGHDR and CDR2 is SFDVKD in the germline V gene. Trimming took 9 bases from V and 9 from J; bases not matched to a gene: 9. The CDR3 sequence is CATSTGQGATEQFF. DNA of the CDR3: TGTGCCACCTCGACCGGACAGGGGGCGACTGAGCAGTTCTTC.

The V call is TRBV6-2 or TRBV6-3, the J call TRBJ1-1; 12 bases match TRBD1. Germline CDR1 reads MNHEY; CDR2 reads SVGEGT. This CDR3 region has 18 residues. Trimming cost V 0 bases and J 3 bases; bases outside gene matches: 8. CDR3 loop: CASSYSGDRGQSDTEAFF. The DNA of the CDR3 is TGTGCCAGCAGTTACTCAGGGGACAGGGGGCAATCGGACACTGAAGCTTTCTTT.

The chain employs TRBV11-2 and TRBJ2-1, with 11 bases fitting TRBD2. The V gene's germline CDR1 is SGHAT and CDR2 FQNNGV. The CDR3 length is 17 residues. With V trimmed by 5 bases and J by 9 bases, 15 bases remained unmatched. The CDR3 DNA sequence: TGTGCCAGCAGCCGCAGGAAAATTACTAGCGGGAGCACTGAGCAGTTCTTC. It translates to CASSRRKITSGSTEQFF.

This chain links TRBV5-1 with TRBJ2-5, with 7 nucleotides matching TRBD2. Germline assignment: CDR1 SGHRS and CDR2 YFSETQ. This CDR3 is 15 amino acids long. V was pared by 0 bases and J by 3 bases, with 5 bases of the junction left unmatched. In DNA form, the CDR3 reads TGCGCCAGCAGCTTGGGCGGGGGAGACGAAGAGACCCAGTACTTC. It encodes CASSLGGGDEETQYF.